This TCR beta chain was captured by sequencing in a study of T cell responses to AZD1222 COVID-19 vaccine. Study-wide points: Targets within unmutated variant regions were reportedly found for nearly half of spike-specific TCRs. The sample set comprised mostly white British donors with more females, and clonal diversity was possibly underestimated. Spike-specific TCR breadth and depth grew following two AZD1222 doses. Samples come after the peak T cell response, not at day 14.

Details on this clone: Antigen specificity is unknown.

Produced via immunoSEQ multiplex PCR; TCRdb's table is partial and in-frame only. The sample includes roughly 100,000 clones, 80% to 85% of them seen just once. The clonotype was recovered from an adult in good health. The sample in question was peripheral blood, obtained on day 0 of AZD1222 vaccination.

In DNA, the CDR3 is TGTGCCAGTAGCCGGGGACAGGCCTTGACTGGAAACACCATATATTTT. Translated: CASSRGQALTGNTIYF. The chain joins TRBV19 to TRBJ1-3; 8 nucleotides line up with TRBD1. The CDR3 runs 16 residues. CDR1 and CDR2 (germline): LNHDA, SQIVND (reference sequence). V was pared by 6 bases and J by 2 bases, with 9 bases of the junction left unmatched.